The clone carrying this TCR beta chain was observed a few times. Antigen specificity is unknown. These data originate in a study of cytomegalovirus exposure and HLA in healthy donors. Study-wide results and caveats: A later analysis appeared to link common viral pathogens to several of the most significant clusters. Analyzed later, association rates of TCRs varied across HLA loci, with DRB1 most and HLA-C fewest. Cytomegalovirus-associated status was assigned to some 180 TCR beta chains.

13 Jbeta primers and 60 Vbeta primers were used for the PCR. Clones were read by immunoSEQ multiplex PCR, and TCRdb kept only the in-frame ones, dropping some. The repertoire holds around 150,000 clones, with about 80% as singletons. Material for sequencing was PBMCs. This TCR was recovered from a man in his forties in good health and CMV-seronegative.

The CDR3 nucleotides read TGTGCCATCAGACGAACGAACGGGAGGGCCAATGAGCAGTTCTTC. This sequence encodes CAIRRTNGRANEQFF. The gene calls are TRBV10-3 and TRBJ2-1, with 8 bases lining up with TRBD2. CDR1 ENHRY and CDR2 SYGVKD come from the germline V gene. Losses at the gene ends were 6 bases for V and 6 bases for J; bases not matched to a gene: 10. CDR3 size: 15 residues.